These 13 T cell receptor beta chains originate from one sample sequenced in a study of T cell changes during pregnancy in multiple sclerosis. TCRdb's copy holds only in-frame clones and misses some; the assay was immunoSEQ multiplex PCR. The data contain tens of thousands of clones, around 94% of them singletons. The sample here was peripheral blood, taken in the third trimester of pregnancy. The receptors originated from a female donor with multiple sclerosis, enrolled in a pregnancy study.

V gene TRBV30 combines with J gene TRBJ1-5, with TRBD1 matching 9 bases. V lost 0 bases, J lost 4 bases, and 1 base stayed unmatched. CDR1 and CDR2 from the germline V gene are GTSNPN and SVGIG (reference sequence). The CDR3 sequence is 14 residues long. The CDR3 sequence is CAWSVGTGNQPQHF. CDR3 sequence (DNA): TGTGCCTGGAGTGTCGGGACAGGGAATCAGCCCCAGCATTTT.

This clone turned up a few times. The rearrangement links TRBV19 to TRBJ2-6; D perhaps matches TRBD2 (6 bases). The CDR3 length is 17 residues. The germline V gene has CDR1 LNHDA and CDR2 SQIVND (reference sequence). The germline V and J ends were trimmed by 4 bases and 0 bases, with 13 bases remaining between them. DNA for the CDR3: TGTGCCAGTAGTACCCACAGACTAGGCTCTGGGGCCAACGTCCTGACTTTC. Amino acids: CASSTHRLGSGANVLTF.

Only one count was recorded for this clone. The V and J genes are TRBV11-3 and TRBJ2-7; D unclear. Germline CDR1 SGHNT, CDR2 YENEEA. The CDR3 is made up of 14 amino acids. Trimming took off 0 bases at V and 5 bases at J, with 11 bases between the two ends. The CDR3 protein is CASSLDRVKDEQYF. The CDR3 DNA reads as TGTGCCAGCAGCTTAGATCGGGTCAAGGACGAGCAGTACTTC.

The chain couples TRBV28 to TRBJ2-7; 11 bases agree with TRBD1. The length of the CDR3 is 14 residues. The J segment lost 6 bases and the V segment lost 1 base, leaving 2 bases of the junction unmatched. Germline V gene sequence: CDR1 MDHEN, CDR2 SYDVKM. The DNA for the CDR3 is TGTGCCAGCAGTTTATCAGGGACAGGGGGCGAGCAGTACTTC. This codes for CASSLSGTGGEQYF.

This CDR3 reads CASSTEGGRRGNIQYF. The DNA of the CDR3 is TGTGCCAGCAGTACCGAGGGCGGGCGACGGGGGAACATTCAGTACTTC. This chain joins TRBV7-9 and TRBJ2-4, with D perhaps matching TRBD2 (6 bases). Germline V gives CDR1 SEHNR, CDR2 FQNEAQ (reference sequence). The CDR3 consists of 16 residues. Trimming left V 6 bases short and J 7 bases short, with 22 bases between.

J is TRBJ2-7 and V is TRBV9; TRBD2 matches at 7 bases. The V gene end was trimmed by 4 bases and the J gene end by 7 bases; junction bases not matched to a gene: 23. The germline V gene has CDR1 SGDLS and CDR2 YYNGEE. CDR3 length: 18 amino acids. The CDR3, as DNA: TGTGCCAGCAGCCCCTCTGGGCTAGCGGAGTATTTGAGTGTAGAGCAGTACTTC. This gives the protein CASSPSGLAEYLSVEQYF. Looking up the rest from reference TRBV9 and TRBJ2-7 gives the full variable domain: DSGVTQTPKHLITATGQRVTLRCSPRSGDLSVYWYQQSLDQGLQFLIQYYNGEERAKGNILERFSAQQFPDLHSELNLSSLELGDSALYFCASSPSGLAEYLSVEQYFGPGTRLTVT.

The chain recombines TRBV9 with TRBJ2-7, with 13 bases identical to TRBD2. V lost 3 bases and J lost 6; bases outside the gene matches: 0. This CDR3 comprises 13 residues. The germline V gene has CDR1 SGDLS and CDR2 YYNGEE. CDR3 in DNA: TGTGCCAGCAGCGGGACTAGCGGGAGCGAGCAGTACTTC. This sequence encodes CASSGTSGSEQYF.

CDR3 nucleotide sequence: TGTGCCAGCAGTGAAGATCGGGGGGCCGCAGATACGCAGTATTTT. Amino acids: CASSEDRGAADTQYF. The V call is TRBV2, the J call TRBJ2-3, with D perhaps TRBD2 (7 bases). From germline, CDR1 is SNHLY and CDR2 FYNNEI. V gave up 1 base and J gave up 4 bases, with 12 bases separating them. The CDR3 is made up of 15 amino acids.

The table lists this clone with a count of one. The CDR3 reads CASSPGALNTEAFF. As DNA, the CDR3 is TGTGCCAGCAGTCCAGGGGCGCTGAACACTGAAGCTTTCTTT. V gene TRBV28 combines with J gene TRBJ1-1, with D perhaps matching TRBD1 (6 bases). The CDR3 runs to 14 residues. Germline V gene sequence: CDR1 MDHEN, CDR2 SYDVKM. The germline V and J ends were trimmed by 5 bases and 0 bases, with 10 bases remaining between them.

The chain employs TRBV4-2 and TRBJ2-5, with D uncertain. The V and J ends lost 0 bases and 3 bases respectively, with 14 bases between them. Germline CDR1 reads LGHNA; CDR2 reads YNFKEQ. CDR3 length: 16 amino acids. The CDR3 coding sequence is TGTGCCAGCAGCCAAGATTATGGGTACAGTGAAGAGACCCAGTACTTC. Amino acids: CASSQDYGYSEETQYF.

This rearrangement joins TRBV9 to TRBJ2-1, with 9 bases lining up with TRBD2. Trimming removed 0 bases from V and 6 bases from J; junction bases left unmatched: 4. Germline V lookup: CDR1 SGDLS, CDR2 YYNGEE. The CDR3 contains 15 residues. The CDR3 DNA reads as TGTGCCAGCAGCGTAGGCGGCGGGAGGGTCAATGAGCAGTTCTTC. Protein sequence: CASSVGGGRVNEQFF.

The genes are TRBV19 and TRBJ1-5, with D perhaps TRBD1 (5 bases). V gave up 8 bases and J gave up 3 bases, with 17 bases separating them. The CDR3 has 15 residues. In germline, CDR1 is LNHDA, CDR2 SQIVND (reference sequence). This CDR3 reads CASAEVGGVNQPQHF. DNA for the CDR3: TGTGCCAGTGCCGAAGTCGGGGGGGTCAATCAGCCCCAGCATTTT.

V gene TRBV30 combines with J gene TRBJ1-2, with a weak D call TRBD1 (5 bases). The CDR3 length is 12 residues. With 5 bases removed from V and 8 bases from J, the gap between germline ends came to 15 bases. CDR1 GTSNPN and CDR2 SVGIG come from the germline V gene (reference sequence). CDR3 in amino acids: CAWGQGLGGYTF. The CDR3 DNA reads TGTGCCTGGGGGCAGGGCTTAGGGGGCTACACCTTC.